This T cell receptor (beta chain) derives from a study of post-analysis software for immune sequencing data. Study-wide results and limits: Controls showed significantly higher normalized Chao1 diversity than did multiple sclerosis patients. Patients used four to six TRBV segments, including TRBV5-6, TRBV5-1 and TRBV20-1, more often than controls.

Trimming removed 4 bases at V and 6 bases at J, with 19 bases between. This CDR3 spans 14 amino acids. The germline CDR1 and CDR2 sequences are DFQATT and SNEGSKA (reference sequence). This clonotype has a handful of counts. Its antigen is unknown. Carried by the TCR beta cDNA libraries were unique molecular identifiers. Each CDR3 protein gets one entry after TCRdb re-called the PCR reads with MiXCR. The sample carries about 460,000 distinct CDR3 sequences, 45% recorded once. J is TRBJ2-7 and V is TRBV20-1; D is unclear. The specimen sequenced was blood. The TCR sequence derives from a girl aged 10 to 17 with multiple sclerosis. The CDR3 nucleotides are TGCAGTGCTATTTTAGACCCAACTTTCGGCGAGCAGTACTTC. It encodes CSAILDPTFGEQYF.